The rows below give T cell receptor beta chains drawn from one sample of a study of blood T cell repertoires in COVID-19. The protocol was immunoSEQ multiplex PCR, while the TCRdb copy is restricted to in-frame clones and leaves out a portion. The sample has fewer than 100,000 clones; over 75% are singletons. The sample comprised peripheral blood. These receptors all stem from a woman older than 75 with acute or convalescent COVID-19. CDR3s include the opening cysteine and the closing phenylalanine or tryptophan. The D gene is left open where the match is weak. The listing skips clone size in some rows; elsewhere it reads once, few, many or a size class.

CDR3nt: TGTGCCAGCAGTTACCGACAGGGGGCGGGTGGCTACACCTTC; CDR3aa: CASSYRQGAGGYTF; v_gene: TRBV27; d_gene: TRBD1; j_gene: TRBJ1-2; abundance: -; len: 14
CDR3nt: TGCGCCAGCAGCCTCACCGGGACAGGTTTTTCCGGGGAGCTGTTTTTT; CDR3aa: CASSLTGTGFSGELFF; v_gene: TRBV4-1; d_gene: TRBD1; j_gene: TRBJ2-2; abundance: -; len: 16
CDR3nt: TGTGCCAGCAGCCAAGCGCTGGCGGGCGCCCAGTACTTC; CDR3aa: CASSQALAGAQYF; v_gene: TRBV4-2; d_gene: -; j_gene: TRBJ2-5; abundance: -; len: 13
CDR3nt: TGTGCCAGCTCCCCCAGGAACACTGAAGCTTTCTTT; CDR3aa: CASSPRNTEAFF; v_gene: TRBV18; d_gene: -; j_gene: TRBJ1-1; abundance: -; len: 12
CDR3nt: TGTGCCAGCAGCGTGGGACAGACAAACACTGAAGCTTTCTTT; CDR3aa: CASSVGQTNTEAFF; v_gene: TRBV6-5; d_gene: TRBD1; j_gene: TRBJ1-1; abundance: -; len: 14
CDR3nt: TGTGCCAGCAGTGACAGGGGCCGCTCAGAGACCCAGTACTTC; CDR3aa: CASSDRGRSETQYF; v_gene: TRBV6-1; d_gene: -; j_gene: TRBJ2-5; abundance: -; len: 14
CDR3nt: TGTGCCAGCAGCCGTAGCGGGGGTACAGATACGCAGTATTTT; CDR3aa: CASSRSGGTDTQYF; v_gene: TRBV3-1/TRBV3-2; d_gene: TRBD2; j_gene: TRBJ2-3; abundance: -; len: 14
CDR3nt: TGCGCCAGCAGCTTGGGTGTGAGCGGCACAGATACGCAGTATTTT; CDR3aa: CASSLGVSGTDTQYF; v_gene: TRBV5-1; d_gene: -; j_gene: TRBJ2-3; abundance: -; len: 15
CDR3nt: TGTGCCAGTAGTATCAACTGGCAGGGTCACTATGGCTACACCTTC; CDR3aa: CASSINWQGHYGYTF; v_gene: TRBV19; d_gene: -; j_gene: TRBJ1-2; abundance: -; len: 15
CDR3nt: TGTGCCAGCAGACGAGACAGCCCCGTCTCTAACTATGGCTACACCTTC; CDR3aa: CASRRDSPVSNYGYTF; v_gene: TRBV27; d_gene: -; j_gene: TRBJ1-2; abundance: -; len: 16
CDR3nt: TGTGCCAGCAGTGACCTACAGGATAACTATGGCTACACCTTC; CDR3aa: CASSDLQDNYGYTF; v_gene: TRBV2; d_gene: -; j_gene: TRBJ1-2; abundance: -; len: 14
CDR3nt: TGTGCCAGCAGCTTAGACGAGCTCTCCTACGAGCAGTACTTC; CDR3aa: CASSLDELSYEQYF; v_gene: TRBV7-8; d_gene: -; j_gene: TRBJ2-7; abundance: few; len: 14
CDR3nt: TGTGCCAGCAGACCGGGACTAGCGACAGATACGCAGTATTTT; CDR3aa: CASRPGLATDTQYF; v_gene: TRBV5-4; d_gene: TRBD2; j_gene: TRBJ2-3; abundance: -; len: 14
CDR3nt: TGTGCCAGCAGTTTATCGCTCGGGGGGTTCCGCGAGCAGTACTTC; CDR3aa: CASSLSLGGFREQYF; v_gene: TRBV27; d_gene: TRBD2; j_gene: TRBJ2-7; abundance: -; len: 15
CDR3nt: TGTGCCAGCTCACCTGGACAGGGAGACAATGAGCAGTTCTTC; CDR3aa: CASSPGQGDNEQFF; v_gene: TRBV18; d_gene: TRBD1; j_gene: TRBJ2-1; abundance: -; len: 14
CDR3nt: TGCAGCGTGTCCGAGGGAATGAACACTGAAGCTTTCTTT; CDR3aa: CSVSEGMNTEAFF; v_gene: TRBV29-1; d_gene: -; j_gene: TRBJ1-1; abundance: -; len: 13
CDR3nt: TGTGCCAGCAGAGGGACAGGGGCTGGAAACACCATATATTTT; CDR3aa: CASRGTGAGNTIYF; v_gene: TRBV7-9; d_gene: TRBD1; j_gene: TRBJ1-3; abundance: -; len: 14
CDR3nt: TGTGCCAGCTCACTAAGACGGCTAGCGGGGTTAAGCTCCTACAATGAGCAGTTCTTC; CDR3aa: CASSLRRLAGLSSYNEQFF; v_gene: TRBV18; d_gene: TRBD2; j_gene: TRBJ2-1; abundance: -; len: 19
CDR3nt: TGCAGCGCCTGGGGGGGGCCTGGTGAAAAACTGTTTTTT; CDR3aa: CSAWGGPGEKLFF; v_gene: TRBV29-1; d_gene: -; j_gene: TRBJ1-4; abundance: -; len: 13
CDR3nt: TGTGCCAGCTCCTGGGGGACTAGCGGGGGTGTCCTGACTTTC; CDR3aa: CASSWGTSGGVLTF; v_gene: TRBV28; d_gene: TRBD2; j_gene: TRBJ2-6; abundance: -; len: 14
CDR3nt: TGTGCCAGCAGTCGTACAGGGGACGGTGGCTACACCTTC; CDR3aa: CASSRTGDGGYTF; v_gene: TRBV2; d_gene: TRBD1; j_gene: TRBJ1-2; abundance: once; len: 13
CDR3nt: TGTGCCACCAGTGATTTTGACAGAAATTATGGCTACACCTTC; CDR3aa: CATSDFDRNYGYTF; v_gene: TRBV24-1; d_gene: -; j_gene: TRBJ1-2; abundance: -; len: 14
CDR3nt: TGTGCCAGCTCACCATCTCCGGGACAGGCTGGCTACACCTTC; CDR3aa: CASSPSPGQAGYTF; v_gene: TRBV18; d_gene: TRBD1; j_gene: TRBJ1-2; abundance: -; len: 14
CDR3nt: TGCGCCAGCAGCCCGAACCGGGAAGGAAACACTGAAGCTTTCTTT; CDR3aa: CASSPNREGNTEAFF; v_gene: TRBV5-1; d_gene: -; j_gene: TRBJ1-1; abundance: -; len: 15
CDR3nt: TGCGCCAGCAGCCACCGGATAGGACAGAGGTACAATGAGCAGTTCTTC; CDR3aa: CASSHRIGQRYNEQFF; v_gene: TRBV4-1; d_gene: -; j_gene: TRBJ2-1; abundance: -; len: 16
CDR3nt: TGTGCCAGCACCCGTCCCCGGGACAGAGGCCAAGAGACCCAGTACTTC; CDR3aa: CASTRPRDRGQETQYF; v_gene: TRBV7-2; d_gene: TRBD1; j_gene: TRBJ2-5; abundance: -; len: 16
CDR3nt: TGTGCCAGCAGCTCCGGACAGGAATCTAATTCACCCCTCCACTTT; CDR3aa: CASSSGQESNSPLHF; v_gene: TRBV7-9; d_gene: TRBD1; j_gene: TRBJ1-6; abundance: -; len: 15
CDR3nt: TGCGCCAGCAGCTTTGGGGACAGGTCCTCCTACGAGCAGTACTTC; CDR3aa: CASSFGDRSSYEQYF; v_gene: TRBV5-1; d_gene: TRBD1; j_gene: TRBJ2-7; abundance: -; len: 15
CDR3nt: TGTGCCAGCTCACGATCCACGTGGGGACAAGCAGAGGATTCACCCCTCCACTTT; CDR3aa: CASSRSTWGQAEDSPLHF; v_gene: TRBV18; d_gene: -; j_gene: TRBJ1-6; abundance: -; len: 18
CDR3nt: TGTGCCAGTAGATTACTTGTTGACAGTGGGGAACCGCTGACTAGGCAGTACTTC; CDR3aa: CASRLLVDSGEPLTRQYF; v_gene: TRBV6-4; d_gene: -; j_gene: TRBJ2-7; abundance: -; len: 18
CDR3nt: TGCGCCAGCAGCCAAGTGGGGGCGGGGGGCTTTGTCTATGGCTACACCTTC; CDR3aa: CASSQVGAGGFVYGYTF; v_gene: TRBV4-3; d_gene: -; j_gene: TRBJ1-2; abundance: few; len: 17
CDR3nt: TGCAGTGCTAGTGGTTCGCGGGAGCCGTACCTGGATACGCAGTATTTT; CDR3aa: CSASGSREPYLDTQYF; v_gene: TRBV20-1; d_gene: TRBD2; j_gene: TRBJ2-3; abundance: -; len: 16
CDR3nt: TGTGCCAGCAGTTTATCAGGGGCAACTAATGAAAAACTGTTTTTT; CDR3aa: CASSLSGATNEKLFF; v_gene: TRBV27; d_gene: -; j_gene: TRBJ1-4; abundance: -; len: 15
CDR3nt: TGTGCCAGCGGCCAGACAGATACGCAGTATTTT; CDR3aa: CASGQTDTQYF; v_gene: TRBV6-5; d_gene: -; j_gene: TRBJ2-3; abundance: -; len: 11
CDR3nt: TGTGCCAGTAGTGGTAGCGCTAGCGGGGGTCTAGAGACCCAGTACTTC; CDR3aa: CASSGSASGGLETQYF; v_gene: TRBV19; d_gene: TRBD2; j_gene: TRBJ2-5; abundance: -; len: 16
CDR3nt: TGCAGCCCCGACAATGAGCAGTTCTTC; CDR3aa: CSPDNEQFF; v_gene: TRBV29-1; d_gene: -; j_gene: TRBJ2-1; abundance: -; len: 9
CDR3nt: TGTGCCAGCAGCGGAAGACAGGGCAGCTCCTACAATGAGCAGTTCTTC; CDR3aa: CASSGRQGSSYNEQFF; v_gene: TRBV21-1; d_gene: -; j_gene: TRBJ2-1; abundance: -; len: 16
CDR3nt: TGCGCCAGCAGCTTGGCGGAGGCAGATACGCAGTATTTT; CDR3aa: CASSLAEADTQYF; v_gene: TRBV5-1; d_gene: -; j_gene: TRBJ2-3; abundance: -; len: 13
CDR3nt: TGTGCCAGCAGCTTAGTAGCAGGGGGCTTCCACGAGCAGTACTTC; CDR3aa: CASSLVAGGFHEQYF; v_gene: TRBV7-9; d_gene: TRBD1; j_gene: TRBJ2-7; abundance: -; len: 15
CDR3nt: TGTGCCAGTAGTATCGGAGACGTATCCCCCACTGAAGCTTTCTTT; CDR3aa: CASSIGDVSPTEAFF; v_gene: TRBV19; d_gene: -; j_gene: TRBJ1-1; abundance: -; len: 15
CDR3nt: TGCGCCAGCAGCCAAGGATCCCGCGGGGTAGCAGATACGCAGTATTTT; CDR3aa: CASSQGSRGVADTQYF; v_gene: TRBV4-3; d_gene: -; j_gene: TRBJ2-3; abundance: -; len: 16
CDR3nt: TGCAGCGTTGGTGACAGTCAAGCTTTCTTT; CDR3aa: CSVGDSQAFF; v_gene: TRBV29-1; d_gene: -; j_gene: TRBJ1-1; abundance: -; len: 10
CDR3nt: TGTGCCAGCAGTTCGGGACTAGCGGGGGGGCAGAACGAGCAGTACTTC; CDR3aa: CASSSGLAGGQNEQYF; v_gene: TRBV27; d_gene: TRBD2; j_gene: TRBJ2-7; abundance: -; len: 16
CDR3nt: TGTGCCAGCAGTGACGGGACAGGTTCCTCTGGAAACACCATATATTTT; CDR3aa: CASSDGTGSSGNTIYF; v_gene: TRBV6-1; d_gene: TRBD1; j_gene: TRBJ1-3; abundance: -; len: 16
CDR3nt: TGCGCCAGCAGCTTGGGGGACAGGGAGTACAATGAGCAGTTCTTC; CDR3aa: CASSLGDREYNEQFF; v_gene: TRBV5-1; d_gene: TRBD1; j_gene: TRBJ2-1; abundance: -; len: 15
CDR3nt: TGTGCCAGCAGTCCCGGCCCCCAGCGGTTCTTC; CDR3aa: CASSPGPQRFF; v_gene: TRBV12-3/TRBV12-4; d_gene: -; j_gene: TRBJ1-2; abundance: -; len: 11
CDR3nt: TGCGCCAGCAGCCCTTCTCGGTTTACTAGCGGGGGTGCTGAGCAGTTCTTC; CDR3aa: CASSPSRFTSGGAEQFF; v_gene: TRBV5-1; d_gene: TRBD2; j_gene: TRBJ2-1; abundance: -; len: 17
CDR3nt: TGTGCCAGCTCACCAAGGGGACTAGCGGGAGAAGTCTACGAGCAGTACTTC; CDR3aa: CASSPRGLAGEVYEQYF; v_gene: TRBV18; d_gene: TRBD2; j_gene: TRBJ2-7; abundance: -; len: 17
CDR3nt: TGTGCCAGCAGTTTCCGGGCCCGGGGTAGCGGCACAGATACGCAGTATTTT; CDR3aa: CASSFRARGSGTDTQYF; v_gene: TRBV27; d_gene: -; j_gene: TRBJ2-3; abundance: -; len: 17
CDR3nt: TGTGCCAGCAGTCCCCCGGGGACGGGAGATACCGGGGAGCTGTTTTTT; CDR3aa: CASSPPGTGDTGELFF; v_gene: TRBV11-3; d_gene: -; j_gene: TRBJ2-2; abundance: -; len: 16
CDR3nt: TGTGCCAGCAGCCCCACACAGGGCTTGAGGAACACTGAAGCTTTCTTT; CDR3aa: CASSPTQGLRNTEAFF; v_gene: TRBV11-2; d_gene: -; j_gene: TRBJ1-1; abundance: -; len: 16
CDR3nt: TGTGCCAGCACCCGAGCGGGTGCCCTTTCCTACGAGCAGTACTTC; CDR3aa: CASTRAGALSYEQYF; v_gene: TRBV5-4; d_gene: -; j_gene: TRBJ2-7; abundance: -; len: 15
CDR3nt: TGCAGCGCCGGAGCCCGGGAGACCCAGTACTTC; CDR3aa: CSAGARETQYF; v_gene: TRBV29-1; d_gene: -; j_gene: TRBJ2-5; abundance: -; len: 11